This is a list of T cell receptor beta chains from one sample in a study of shared clonotypes between healthy human individuals. The assay was immunoSEQ multiplex PCR, and TCRdb's table has in-frame clones only and misses some. This table has more than 2 million clones, just under 95% appearing once. The material sequenced was naive CD8+ T cells sorted from blood. The origin of the receptors is a man in his late teens or twenties in good health. CDR3s include the opening cysteine and the closing phenylalanine or tryptophan. The order of the fields is CDR3 length, V gene, CDR3 protein.

cdr3_length: 14; v_call: TRBV6-6; cdr3_aa: CASSYSGTKNIQYF
cdr3_length: 19; v_call: TRBV27; cdr3_aa: CASSLQVGLRGSSSYEQYF
cdr3_length: 15; v_call: TRBV5-4; cdr3_aa: CASSLEGARGTEAFF
cdr3_length: 13; v_call: TRBV5-6; cdr3_aa: CASSSVDAGELFF
cdr3_length: 19; v_call: TRBV6-1; cdr3_aa: CASSDRKASSSGRAYEQYF
cdr3_length: 15; v_call: TRBV6-5; cdr3_aa: CASTTLAGAQETQYF
cdr3_length: 13; v_call: TRBV27; cdr3_aa: CASSFDSSYEQYF
cdr3_length: 13; v_call: TRBV15; cdr3_aa: CATSGEASGTQYF
cdr3_length: 15; v_call: TRBV4-1; cdr3_aa: CASSQELQGGYGYTF
cdr3_length: 14; v_call: TRBV2; cdr3_aa: CASIPGQYTGELFF
cdr3_length: 13; v_call: TRBV9; cdr3_aa: CASSVGLAYEQYF
cdr3_length: 13; v_call: TRBV6-5; cdr3_aa: CASSYGAGTEAFF
cdr3_length: 15; v_call: TRBV10-1; cdr3_aa: CASRWTGRGYTEAFF
cdr3_length: 13; v_call: TRBV14; cdr3_aa: CASSQVGGYEQYF
cdr3_length: 15; v_call: TRBV27; cdr3_aa: CASSFGLAGVYEQYF
cdr3_length: 12; v_call: TRBV6-6; cdr3_aa: CASTIGPAEAFF
cdr3_length: 13; v_call: TRBV5-8; cdr3_aa: CASSFGGGYEQYF
cdr3_length: 14; v_call: TRBV28; cdr3_aa: CASSYGSLYSPLHF
cdr3_length: 15; v_call: TRBV10-3; cdr3_aa: CAISEFFGSTDTQYF
cdr3_length: 14; v_call: TRBV9; cdr3_aa: CASSIGLDAYEQYF
cdr3_length: 17; v_call: TRBV4-2; cdr3_aa: CASSQEVASGGFDEQFF
cdr3_length: 14; v_call: TRBV13; cdr3_aa: CASSSPTGPYEQYF
cdr3_length: 14; v_call: TRBV6-1; cdr3_aa: CASSEAPGYTEAFF
cdr3_length: 14; v_call: TRBV12-5; cdr3_aa: CASAQHGGGETQYF
cdr3_length: 15; v_call: TRBV5-1; cdr3_aa: CASSYEWQTPETQYF
cdr3_length: 15; v_call: TRBV19; cdr3_aa: CASSILLTSIDEQFF
cdr3_length: 14; v_call: TRBV28; cdr3_aa: CASSLRAALYGYTF
cdr3_length: 13; v_call: TRBV5-4; cdr3_aa: CASSPDGSYEQYF
cdr3_length: 14; v_call: TRBV9; cdr3_aa: CASSVGVTYNEQFF
cdr3_length: 13; v_call: TRBV4-1; cdr3_aa: CASSQGRPSPLHF
cdr3_length: 11; v_call: TRBV5-6; cdr3_aa: CASSSGLGAFF
cdr3_length: 17; v_call: TRBV28; cdr3_aa: CASSYRDRDISGNTIYF
cdr3_length: 16; v_call: TRBV13; cdr3_aa: CASSLGLAGTSYEQYF
cdr3_length: 14; v_call: TRBV10-3; cdr3_aa: CAISGGGLDGELFF
cdr3_length: 15; v_call: TRBV7-3; cdr3_aa: CASSSGLADSNEQFF